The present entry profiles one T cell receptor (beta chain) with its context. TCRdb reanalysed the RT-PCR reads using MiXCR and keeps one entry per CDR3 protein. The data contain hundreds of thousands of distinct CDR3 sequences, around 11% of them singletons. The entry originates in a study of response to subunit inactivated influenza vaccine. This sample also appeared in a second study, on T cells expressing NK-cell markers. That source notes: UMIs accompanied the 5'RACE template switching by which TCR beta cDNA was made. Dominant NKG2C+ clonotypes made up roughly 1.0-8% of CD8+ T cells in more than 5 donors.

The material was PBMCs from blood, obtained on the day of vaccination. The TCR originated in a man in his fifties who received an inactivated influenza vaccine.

In DNA, the CDR3 is TGTGCCAGCAGTTTATCCCGCGTGAACACTGAAGCTTTCTTT. Translating gives CASSLSRVNTEAFF. J is TRBJ1-1 and V is TRBV27; D is uncertain. Trimming pared 0 bases from V and 0 bases from J, leaving 5 bases between. Germline CDR1 MNHEY, CDR2 SMNVEV (reference sequence). The CDR3 runs to 14 residues.